These 21 T cell receptor beta chains were sequenced from one sample in a study of T cells in Graves' hyperthyroidism and ophthalmopathy. RNA transcripts provided the source from which TCR beta CDR3 regions were amplified. The primer set for the first-round RT-PCR of the TCR CDR3 was HTBI. TCRdb fed the multiplex PCR reads into MiXCR, producing one record per CDR3 protein. The top ten hold 15% of the sample, which has about 350,000 distinct CDR3 sequences, roughly 20% seen once. The sample was blood. The source is a middle-aged woman with Graves' ophthalmopathy.

This clonotype was seen ten or more times. This chain uses TRBV11-2 with TRBJ2-6, with TRBD1 matching over 8 bases. Germline CDR1 reads SGHAT; CDR2 reads FQNNGV. With 5 bases clipped from V and 1 base from J, the junction kept 10 bases outside the gene matches. The CDR3 covers 18 residues. CDR3 loop: CASSPRRDRPSGANVLTF. CDR3 bases: TGTGCCAGCAGCCCACGACGGGACAGGCCATCTGGGGCCAACGTCCTGACTTTC.

This clonotype was seen many times. This chain uses TRBV20-1 with TRBJ2-1; 13 nucleotides align to TRBD2. Germline loops: CDR1 DFQATT, CDR2 SNEGSKA (reference sequence). This CDR3 contains 13 residues. J gave up 4 bases and V 6 bases, and 0 bases lay outside the gene matches. The CDR3 coding sequence is TGCAGTGCGACTAGCGGGGGGTACAATGAGCAGTTCTTC. Encoded protein: CSATSGGYNEQFF.

This clonotype came up a few times. J is TRBJ2-5 and V is TRBV14; 7 bases match TRBD1. Germline V gives CDR1 SGHDN, CDR2 FVKESK. The V gene end was trimmed by 4 bases and the J gene end by 2 bases; junction bases not matched to a gene: 7. The CDR3 length is 15 residues. This chain's CDR3 is CASSRGTAKQETQYF. The CDR3 DNA sequence: TGTGCCAGCAGCCGAGGGACAGCAAAACAAGAGACCCAGTACTTC. Using reference TRBV14 and TRBJ2-5 for the parts outside the CDR3, the full variable domain is EAGVTQFPSHSVIEKGQTVTLRCDPISGHDNLYWYRRVMGKEIKFLLHFVKESKQDESGMPNNRFLAERTGGTYSTLKVQPAELEDSGVYFCASSRGTAKQETQYFGPGTRLLVL.

This clonotype was seen ten or more times. The chain joins TRBV11-1 to TRBJ2-6; TRBD1 is a possible D gene (6 bases). V lost 2 bases and J 2 bases, leaving 19 bases between the germline ends. Germline CDR1 SGHAT, CDR2 FQDESV (reference sequence). The CDR3 contains 19 residues. CDR3 coding DNA: TGTGCCAGCAGCTTAAGTTGGGACATTAGATCTCCTGGGGCCAACGTCCTGACTTTC. Protein sequence: CASSLSWDIRSPGANVLTF.

This clonotype was recorded many times. This rearrangement joins TRBV30 to TRBJ2-7; weak D call: TRBD1 (6 bases). Trimming pared 0 bases from V and 2 bases from J, leaving 11 bases between. Per the germline V gene, CDR1 is GTSNPN and CDR2 is SVGIG (reference sequence). This CDR3 is 14 amino acids long. CDR3 in DNA: TGTGCCTGGAGTGTCGTCAGGGGTCCCTACGAGCAGTACTTC. The encoded protein is CAWSVVRGPYEQYF.

This clonotype has at least ten counts. The chain has TRBV12-3 or TRBV12-4 and TRBJ1-2; D is possibly TRBD1 (5 bases). V gave up 6 bases and J gave up 3 bases, with 8 bases separating them. CDR3 length equals 12 residues. The chain's CDR3 is CASSEGYYGYTF. For the CDR3, the DNA is TGTGCCAGCAGCGAGGGGTACTATGGCTACACCTTC.

This clonotype has a count of ten or more. This chain uses TRBV13 with TRBJ2-2; weak D call: TRBD1 (5 bases). Per the germline V gene, CDR1 is PRHDT and CDR2 is FYEKMQ (reference sequence). The CDR3 totals 14 residues. V gave up 7 bases and J gave up 2 bases, with 11 bases separating them. This CDR3 is CASTPDKNTGELFF. The CDR3 DNA reads as TGTGCCAGCACCCCGGACAAAAACACCGGGGAGCTGTTTTTT. Variable domain in full (rest from reference TRBV13 and TRBJ2-2): AAGVIQSPRHLIKEKRETATLKCYPIPRHDTVYWYQQGPGQDPQFLISFYEKMQSDKGSIPDRFSAQQFSDYHSELNMSSLELGDSALYFCASTPDKNTGELFFGEGSRLTVL.

This clonotype showed up many times. V and J are TRBV12-5 and TRBJ2-7, with D unresolved. The CDR3 is 12 residues long. Between the trimmed V and J ends, which lost 7 bases and 4 bases, there was a span of 11 bases. CDR1 and CDR2 from the germline V gene are LGHNT and FRNRAP. The CDR3 sequence is CASASDGYEQYF. In nucleotides, the CDR3 is TGTGCTAGTGCCTCGGACGGATACGAGCAGTACTTC. Using reference TRBV12-5 and TRBJ2-7 for the parts outside the CDR3, the full variable domain is DARVTQTPRHKVTEMGQEVTMRCQPILGHNTVFWYRQTMMQGLELLAYFRNRAPLDDSGMPKDRFSAEMPDATLATLKIQPSEPRDSAVYFCASASDGYEQYFGPGTRLTVT.

This clonotype came up many times. The chain couples TRBV29-1 to TRBJ1-6, with TRBD1 identical over 10 bases. V dropped 5 bases and J dropped 9; count of bases not matched to a gene: 10. The CDR3 totals 15 residues. Germline V gives CDR1 SQVTM, CDR2 ANQGSEA. CDR3 residues: CSVKSGTGESSPLHF. Here the CDR3 DNA reads TGCAGCGTTAAATCCGGGACAGGGGAGAGTTCACCCCTCCACTTT.

This clonotype has ten or more counts. The CDR3 loop is CATSRPGELAEQYF. The CDR3, as DNA: TGTGCCACCAGCCGCCCCGGGGAGTTAGCCGAGCAGTACTTC. The chain joins TRBV15 to TRBJ2-7; weak D call: TRBD2 (5 bases). The CDR3 loop spans 14 amino acids. Trimming took 5 bases from V and 6 from J, leaving 17 bases between them. Germline V gene sequence: CDR1 LNHNV, CDR2 YYDKDF (reference sequence).

Many counts were recorded for this clonotype. V usage is TRBV11-2 and J usage is TRBJ1-1; tentative D call: TRBD1 (5 bases). CDR3 size: 12 residues. CDR1 is SGHAT and CDR2 is FQNNGV in the germline V gene. Trimming cost V 6 bases and J 7 bases, with 12 bases left between them. The DNA for the CDR3 is TGTGCCAGCAGTTCCATGGGGCTTGAAGCTTTCTTT. The encoded protein is CASSSMGLEAFF.

Many counts were recorded for this clonotype. The chain combines TRBV6-1 with TRBJ1-6; 10 nucleotides line up with TRBD1. Germline V gene sequence: CDR1 MNHNS, CDR2 SASEGT. V was clipped by 5 bases and J by 0 bases; unmatched bases: 4. The CDR3 runs to 17 residues. The CDR3 sequence: CASSRTGGSSYNSPLHF. The CDR3 DNA follows: TGTGCCAGCAGTCGGACAGGGGGATCCTCCTATAATTCACCCCTCCACTTT.

This clonotype was found many times. The conserved closing phenylalanine or tryptophan is absent in this CDR3, likely reflecting a read error. The CDR3: CSVQVANTEAFL. CDR3 sequence (DNA): TGCAGCGTTCAGGTAGCGAACACTGAAGCTTTCCTT. The chain couples TRBV29-1 to TRBJ1-1; no clear D gene. V was cut by 5 bases and J by 1 base, with 8 bases left in between. Looked up from germline, CDR1 is SQVTM and CDR2 is ANQGSEA. This CDR3 region has 12 residues.

The V call is TRBV29-1, the J call TRBJ2-7, with TRBD2 matching over 16 bases. The ends lost 6 bases at V and 2 bases at J; junction bases unmatched: 7. The CDR3 loop spans 16 amino acids. Germline V gene sequence: CDR1 SQVTM, CDR2 ANQGSEA. The CDR3 nucleotides read TGCAGCGTCCTAGGGACTAGCGGGAGGGCCACCTACGAGCAGTACTTC. Protein: CSVLGTSGRATYEQYF.

In its sample, this clonotype was seen many times. This sequence joins TRBV7-2 and TRBJ2-7, with 12 bases identical to TRBD2. This CDR3 comprises 15 residues. The ends lost 4 bases at V and 2 bases at J; junction bases unmatched: 3. Germline values: CDR1 SGHTA, CDR2 FQGNSA. The chain's CDR3 is CASSYLAGGTYEQYF. The CDR3 nucleotides are TGTGCCAGCAGCTATCTAGCGGGAGGGACCTACGAGCAGTACTTC.

This clonotype appeared many times. V gene TRBV20-1 combines with J gene TRBJ2-3; the match to TRBD2 covers 11 bases. This CDR3 region has 15 residues. Germline V CDR1 and CDR2: DFQATT, SNEGSKA (reference sequence). Germline trimming cut 2 bases from V and 3 bases from J; bases unmatched to any gene: 4. The CDR3 is CSARRTSGLTDTQYF. The DNA of the CDR3 is TGCAGTGCTAGACGGACTAGCGGGCTAACAGATACGCAGTATTTT.

In its sample, this clonotype was seen many times. The V gene is TRBV6-1, the J gene TRBJ1-5; 7 nucleotides line up with TRBD1. Germline V CDR1 and CDR2: MNHNS, SASEGT. Losses at the gene ends were 8 bases for V and 8 bases for J; bases not matched to a gene: 9. The CDR3 is 13 residues long. The CDR3 DNA is TGTGCCAGCCAGGGGGGGGAGTGGAAGCCCCAGCATTTT. Translation gives CASQGGEWKPQHF.

Ten or more counts support this clonotype. The chain carries TRBV20-1 and TRBJ2-7; 12 bases match TRBD2. Germline CDR1 reads DFQATT; CDR2 reads SNEGSKA (reference sequence). The CDR3 sequence is 12 residues long. The V gene end was trimmed by 7 bases and the J gene end by 5 bases; junction bases not matched to a gene: 3. CDR3 coding DNA: TGCAGTGGACTAGCGGGAGTCCACGAGCAGTACTTC. Translating gives CSGLAGVHEQYF.

This chain joins TRBV6-2 or TRBV6-3 and TRBJ1-2, with 8 positions matching TRBD1. V trimming: 6 bases; J trimming: 7 bases; junction bases outside the gene matches: 7. This CDR3 has 13 amino acids. Germline V CDR1 and CDR2: MNHEY, SVGEGT. Here the CDR3 reads CASSVGGQVGYTF. CDR3 coding DNA: TGTGCCAGCAGCGTAGGGGGACAGGTTGGCTACACCTTC.

This clonotype was counted at least ten times. This chain joins TRBV28 and TRBJ2-2; D gene unclear. The CDR3 is 14 residues long. The germline V gene encodes CDR1 MDHEN and CDR2 SYDVKM. Trimming left V 6 bases short and J 7 bases short, with 15 bases between. CDR3 in DNA: TGTGCCAGCAGAAAGGGAATAGATGGCGGGGAGCTGTTTTTT. Encoded protein: CASRKGIDGGELFF.

This clonotype was counted only a few times. V and J are TRBV29-1 and TRBJ2-4; a possible D gene is TRBD2 (6 bases). The CDR3 covers 14 residues. Trimming removed 8 bases at V and 0 bases at J, with 14 bases between. CDR1 SQVTM and CDR2 ANQGSEA come from the germline V gene. CDR3 loop: CSTALGGAKNIQYF. The CDR3 bases are TGCAGCACCGCCCTCGGGGGAGCCAAAAACATTCAGTACTTC.